This T cell receptor (beta chain) originates from a study of blood T cell repertoires in COVID-19. Study details: Nucleic acid was either cDNA or gDNA, and it came from T cells, B-cell-depleted T cells, or PBMCs.

The CDR3 consists of 15 residues. From germline, CDR1 is ENHRY and CDR2 SYGVKD. Trimming stripped 4 bases from V and 3 bases from J, with 15 bases between. Repertoires were generated with immunoSEQ multiplex PCR, while TCRdb's copy carries only in-frame clones and drops some. The data hold roughly 81,000 clones, with about 89% observed a single time. J is TRBJ1-2 and V is TRBV10-3; possible D gene TRBD1, 6 bases. What was sequenced was peripheral blood. This sequence originates from a man between 65 and 85 years old with active or convalescent COVID-19. The CDR3 sequence is CAISAKNRAHYGYTF. The DNA of the CDR3 is TGTGCCATCAGTGCGAAGAACAGGGCCCACTATGGCTACACCTTC.